The rows below give T cell receptor beta chains drawn from one sample of a study of T cells in Graves' hyperthyroidism and ophthalmopathy. TCRdb redid the calling of the multiplex PCR reads with MiXCR, one entry per CDR3 protein. The table has hundreds of thousands of distinct CDR3 sequences, less than 20% seen once. Material for sequencing was blood. The receptors here all came from a man between 35 and 55 years old with Graves' ophthalmopathy. Each CDR3 is given with its conserved first and last residue. The order of the fields is clone size, J gene, CDR3 length, V gene, D gene, CDR3 protein, CDR3 DNA. D genes are given only for firm matches. A clone size is listed for some rows: how often the clone was seen (once, few, many), or a class if it is expanded.

>few|TRBJ1-2|14|TRBV6-2/TRBV6-3|TRBD1
CASSPDRPNYGYTF
TGTGCCAGCAGTCCGGACAGGCCTAACTATGGCTACACCTTC
>few|TRBJ1-6|17|TRBV4-3|TRBD1
CASSQEPAGTGGAALHF
TGCGCCAGCAGCCAAGAGCCCGCCGGGACAGGGGGCGCGGCCCTCCACTTT
>many|TRBJ2-5|14|TRBV7-8|NA
CASSLPRTGETQYF
TGTGCCAGCAGCTTACCCCGGACCGGAGAGACCCAGTACTTC
>few|TRBJ2-1|13|TRBV10-3|NA
CAIRELASNEQFF
TGTGCCATCAGAGAACTAGCATCCAATGAGCAGTTCTTC
>few|TRBJ2-7|16|TRBV4-2|NA
CASSQDGQGLSYEQYF
TGTGCCAGCAGCCAAGACGGTCAGGGACTGTCCTACGAGCAGTACTTC
>NA|TRBJ2-7|16|TRBV27|NA
CASSLAGSPGAYEQYF
TGTGCCAGCAGTTTAGCGGGCTCCCCGGGGGCCTACGAGCAGTACTTC
>few|TRBJ2-6|12|TRBV30|NA
CAWIRGANVLTF
TGTGCCTGGATACGAGGGGCCAACGTCCTGACTTTC
>NA|TRBJ2-7|16|TRBV7-2|TRBD2
CASSPRLAGGPYEQYF
TGTGCCAGCAGCCCCCGACTAGCGGGAGGGCCCTACGAGCAGTACTTC
>NA|TRBJ2-6|15|TRBV6-6|NA
CASSYQAAGANVLTF
TGTGCCAGCAGTTACCAGGCTGCTGGGGCCAACGTCCTGACTTTC
>few|TRBJ2-1|16|TRBV18|TRBD2
CASSLNPGGADNEQFF
TGTGCCAGCTCCCTAAACCCCGGGGGGGCCGACAATGAGCAGTTCTTC
>few|TRBJ2-2|13|TRBV7-3|NA
CASSPRQLGELFF
TGTGCCAGCAGCCCCCGGCAACTCGGGGAGCTGTTTTTT
>NA|TRBJ2-5|13|TRBV20-1|TRBD1
CSAPGTVQETQYF
TGCAGTGCACCCGGGACAGTCCAAGAGACCCAGTACTTC
>NA|TRBJ1-5|15|TRBV27|NA
CASSQDFYSNQPQHF
TGTGCCAGCAGCCAGGACTTTTATAGCAATCAGCCCCAGCATTTT
>NA|TRBJ2-7|15|TRBV4-3|TRBD2
CASSQGAGVGYEQYF
TGCGCCAGCAGCCAAGGAGCGGGAGTGGGCTACGAGCAGTACTTC
>NA|TRBJ1-1|11|TRBV28|NA
CASSLWGEAFF
TGTGCCAGCAGTTTATGGGGTGAAGCTTTCTTT
>NA|TRBJ2-1|16|TRBV27|NA
CASSARDPGATNEQFF
TGTGCCAGCAGTGCAAGGGATCCGGGGGCTACTAATGAGCAGTTCTTC
>few|TRBJ1-3|12|TRBV9|NA
CASSVDGNTIYF
TGTGCCAGCAGCGTAGATGGGAACACCATATATTTT
>few|TRBJ2-1|15|TRBV7-9|NA
CASSLASDSYNEQFF
TGTGCCAGCAGCTTAGCTAGCGACTCCTACAATGAGCAGTTCTTC
>NA|TRBJ2-1|15|TRBV7-9|TRBD2
CAGSSSGITYNEQFF
TGTGCCGGCAGCTCGAGCGGGATCACCTACAATGAGCAGTTCTTC
>NA|TRBJ1-5|15|TRBV7-6|TRBD1
CASSLGDRENQPQHF
TGTGCCAGCAGCTTAGGGGACAGAGAAAATCAGCCCCAGCATTTT
>NA|TRBJ2-7|13|TRBV30|TRBD1
CAWSAGGTYEQYF
TGTGCCTGGAGCGCAGGGGGTACCTACGAGCAGTACTTC
>NA|TRBJ2-1|15|TRBV29-1|TRBD2
CSVEPSGRPYNEQFF
TGCAGCGTTGAACCCAGCGGGAGGCCCTACAATGAGCAGTTCTTC
>few|TRBJ2-7|14|TRBV5-1|TRBD2
CASSLVAGSYEQYF
TGCGCCAGCAGCTTGGTAGCGGGCTCCTACGAGCAGTACTTC
>NA|TRBJ2-5|14|TRBV20-1|NA
CSVRDFLAGETQYF
TGCAGTGTCCGGGACTTCCTGGCTGGGGAGACCCAGTACTTC
>few|TRBJ2-3|13|TRBV24-1|NA
CATSDPSTDTQYF
TGTGCCACCAGTGATCCCAGCACAGATACGCAGTATTTT
>few|TRBJ2-2|21|TRBV5-1|TRBD2
CASSRGLVGLAGVYYTGELFF
TGCGCCAGCAGCAGAGGATTGGTGGGACTAGCGGGAGTTTACTACACCGGGGAGCTGTTTTTT
>NA|TRBJ1-1|15|TRBV28|NA
CASGDTTGSGTEAFF
TGTGCCAGCGGGGATACTACAGGTTCGGGCACTGAAGCTTTCTTT
>NA|TRBJ1-1|13|TRBV6-1|NA
CASTEAGRTEAFF
TGTGCCAGCACCGAAGCGGGGCGGACTGAAGCTTTCTTT
>many|TRBJ2-3|15|TRBV11-2|TRBD2
CASSASGRAPDTQYF
TGTGCCAGCAGCGCTAGCGGGAGGGCACCAGATACGCAGTATTTT
>few|TRBJ2-1|17|TRBV11-2|NA
CAGSLSIGGRLTAVQFF
TGTGCCGGCAGCTTATCTATTGGCGGAAGACTTACTGCAGTGCAGTTCTTC
>NA|TRBJ1-2|13|TRBV29-1|NA
CSVEVRDIYGYTF
TGCAGCGTTGAAGTCAGGGATATCTATGGCTACACCTTC
>NA|TRBJ2-5|13|TRBV6-1|NA
CASTPSRVETQYF
TGTGCCAGCACTCCTAGTAGGGTGGAGACCCAGTACTTC
>few|TRBJ1-2|14|TRBV15|TRBD1
CATSRDQGGGGYTF
TGTGCCACCAGCAGAGATCAAGGGGGCGGTGGCTACACCTTC
>few|TRBJ2-1|15|TRBV5-1|NA
CASSLGSDRSNEQFF
TGCGCCAGCAGCTTAGGGTCGGATCGGTCCAATGAGCAGTTCTTC